The sample holds a few counts of the clone carrying this T cell receptor (beta chain). Its antigen is unidentified. V was pared by 9 bases and J by 7 bases, with 5 bases of the junction left unmatched. From germline, CDR1 is LNHDA and CDR2 SQIVND (reference sequence). This CDR3 is 12 amino acids long. This sample was included in a study of vaccination effects on CD4 cells after COVID-19. Produced via immunoSEQ multiplex PCR; TCRdb's table is partial and in-frame only. The top ten hold roughly a tenth of the sample, which has approximately 68,000 clones, around 81% seen once. Before any sequencing was done, the ViraFEST assay used viral peptide pools to expand antigen-specific CD4+ T cells. Subsequent to a culture period of less than twelve days, CD4+ T cells were isolated. Vaccinated participants had no history of SARS-CoV-2 infection and tested negative for nucleocapsid antibodies. They grew over 1.5 million PBMC in each well, adding approximately 10 IU/ml IL-2 and 10 ug/ml peptides.

Study conclusions and caveats: Late in the post-vaccination period, infection-induced and vaccine-induced clones underwent marked clonal contraction. The study, lacking early post-infection timepoints, had few convalescent patients.

The sample here was CD4+ T cells from PBMCs cultured with SARS-CoV-2 spike peptides, taken before COVID-19 vaccination. The TCR comes from a human donor who received a COVID-19 vaccine. The gene calls are TRBV19 and TRBJ1-2, with 10 bases matching TRBD1. The CDR3 sequence is CASRDRGSGYTF. CDR3 coding DNA: TGTGCCAGCCGGGACAGGGGAAGTGGCTACACCTTC.